Described below is a single T cell receptor beta chain sequence and its context. Antigen specificity is unknown. The data originate from a study of OX40 agonist ivuxolimab in advanced cancers. Findings and caveats of the study: People who partly responded at 0.1-3.0 mg/kg had some of the least clonal expansion seen. Clonal expansion from baseline to week 6 occurred in both CD4+ and CD8+ T cells.

The CDR3 loop spans 12 amino acids. Germline assignment: CDR1 SNHLY and CDR2 FYNNEI. Trimming stripped 5 bases from V and 4 bases from J, with 7 bases between. TCRdb's table, derived via immunoSEQ multiplex PCR, lists solely in-frame clones and lacks some. The data hold roughly 67,000 clones, with 80% to 90% observed a single time. This material consisted of CD4+ or CD8+ T cells sorted from blood, taken in a trial of the OX40 agonist ivuxolimab. This receptor was obtained from an adult with an advanced solid tumor such as melanoma, head and neck, liver or kidney cancer. The rearrangement uses TRBV2 and TRBJ2-3; D unclear. The CDR3 DNA sequence: TGTGCCAGCAGTATCAATCCAGATACGCAGTATTTT. This encodes CASSINPDTQYF.